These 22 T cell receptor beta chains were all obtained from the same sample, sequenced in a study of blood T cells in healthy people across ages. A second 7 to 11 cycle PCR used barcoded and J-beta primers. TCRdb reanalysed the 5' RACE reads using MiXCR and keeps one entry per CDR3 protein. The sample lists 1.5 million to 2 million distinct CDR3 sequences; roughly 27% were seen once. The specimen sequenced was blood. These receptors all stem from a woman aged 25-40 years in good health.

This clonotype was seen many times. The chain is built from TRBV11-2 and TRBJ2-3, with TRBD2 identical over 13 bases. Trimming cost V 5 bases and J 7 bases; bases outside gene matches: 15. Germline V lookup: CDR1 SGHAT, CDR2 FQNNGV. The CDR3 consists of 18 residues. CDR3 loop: CASSTISGTSGAVNTQYF. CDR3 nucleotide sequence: TGTGCCAGCAGCACCATATCCGGGACTAGCGGGGCTGTAAATACGCAGTATTTT. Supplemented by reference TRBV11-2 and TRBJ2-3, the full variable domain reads EAGVAQSPRYKIIEKRQSVAFWCNPISGHATLYWYQQILGQGPKLLIQFQNNGVVDDSQLPKDRFSAERLKGVDSTLKIQPAKLEDSAVYLCASSTISGTSGAVNTQYFGPGTRLTVL.

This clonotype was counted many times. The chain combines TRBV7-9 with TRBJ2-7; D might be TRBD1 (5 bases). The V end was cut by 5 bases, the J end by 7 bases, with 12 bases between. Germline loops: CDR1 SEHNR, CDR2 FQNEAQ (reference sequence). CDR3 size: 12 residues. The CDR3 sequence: CASSPSPGEQYF. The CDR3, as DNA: TGTGCCAGCAGCCCCAGCCCAGGGGAGCAGTACTTC.

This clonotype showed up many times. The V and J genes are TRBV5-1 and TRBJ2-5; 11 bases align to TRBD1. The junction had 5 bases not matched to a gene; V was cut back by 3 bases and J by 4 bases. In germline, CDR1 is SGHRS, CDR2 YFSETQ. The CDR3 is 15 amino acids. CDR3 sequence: CASSWDRGNLETQYF. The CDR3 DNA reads TGCGCCAGCAGCTGGGACAGGGGGAATTTAGAGACCCAGTACTTC.

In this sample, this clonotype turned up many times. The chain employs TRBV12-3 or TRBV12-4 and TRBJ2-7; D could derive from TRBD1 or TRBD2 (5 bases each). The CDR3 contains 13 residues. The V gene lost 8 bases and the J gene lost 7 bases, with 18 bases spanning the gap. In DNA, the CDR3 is TGTGCCAGCGGTACCGCAGGGCCGGGGGAGCAGTACTTC. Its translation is CASGTAGPGEQYF.

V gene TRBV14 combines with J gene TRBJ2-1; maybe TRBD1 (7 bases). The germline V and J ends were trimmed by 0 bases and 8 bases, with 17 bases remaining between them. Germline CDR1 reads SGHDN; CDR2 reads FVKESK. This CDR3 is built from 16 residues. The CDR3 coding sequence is TGTGCCAGCAGCCAAGAAGTTAGGAGGGGGCGGGATGAGCAGTTCTTC. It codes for CASSQEVRRGRDEQFF.

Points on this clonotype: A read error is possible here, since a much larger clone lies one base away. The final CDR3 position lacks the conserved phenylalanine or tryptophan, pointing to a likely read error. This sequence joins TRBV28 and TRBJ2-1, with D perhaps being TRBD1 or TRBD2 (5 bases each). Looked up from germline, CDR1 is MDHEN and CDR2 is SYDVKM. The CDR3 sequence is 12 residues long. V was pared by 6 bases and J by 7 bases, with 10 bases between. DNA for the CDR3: TGTGCCAGCAGCAGAGAGGGGAATGAGCAGTTCTTA. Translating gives CASSREGNEQFL.

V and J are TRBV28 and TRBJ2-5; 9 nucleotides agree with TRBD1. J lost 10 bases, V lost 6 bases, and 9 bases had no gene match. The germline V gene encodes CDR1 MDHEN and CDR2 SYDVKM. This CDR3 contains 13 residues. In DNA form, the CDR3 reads TGTGCCAGCAGAACAGGGGGCAGGACAGGCCAGTACTTC. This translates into CASRTGGRTGQYF.

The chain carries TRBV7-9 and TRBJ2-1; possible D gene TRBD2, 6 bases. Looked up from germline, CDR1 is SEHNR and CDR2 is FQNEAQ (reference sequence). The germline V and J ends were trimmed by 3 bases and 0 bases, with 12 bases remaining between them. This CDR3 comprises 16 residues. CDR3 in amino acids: CASSLWDLSSYNEQFF. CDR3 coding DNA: TGTGCCAGCAGCTTGTGGGACTTGAGCTCCTACAATGAGCAGTTCTTC.

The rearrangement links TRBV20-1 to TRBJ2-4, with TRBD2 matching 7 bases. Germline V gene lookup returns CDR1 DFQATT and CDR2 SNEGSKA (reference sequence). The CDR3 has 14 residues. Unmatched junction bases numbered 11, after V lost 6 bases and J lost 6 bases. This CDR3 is CSAHSGSGGNIQYF. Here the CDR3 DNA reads TGCAGTGCCCACTCGGGTTCGGGAGGAAACATTCAGTACTTC.

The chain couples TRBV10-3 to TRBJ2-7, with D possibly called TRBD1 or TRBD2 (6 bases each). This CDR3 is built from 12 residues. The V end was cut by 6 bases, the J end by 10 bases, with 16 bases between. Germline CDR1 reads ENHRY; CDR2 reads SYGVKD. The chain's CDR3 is CAIRPDGGAQYF. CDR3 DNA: TGTGCCATCAGGCCGGACGGGGGCGCCCAGTACTTC.

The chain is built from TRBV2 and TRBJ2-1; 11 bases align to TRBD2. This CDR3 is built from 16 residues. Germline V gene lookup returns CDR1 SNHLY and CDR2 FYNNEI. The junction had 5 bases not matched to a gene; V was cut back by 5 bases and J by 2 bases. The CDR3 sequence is CASSRISGGAYNEQFF. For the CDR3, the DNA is TGTGCCAGCAGTCGCATTAGCGGGGGGGCCTACAATGAGCAGTTCTTC.

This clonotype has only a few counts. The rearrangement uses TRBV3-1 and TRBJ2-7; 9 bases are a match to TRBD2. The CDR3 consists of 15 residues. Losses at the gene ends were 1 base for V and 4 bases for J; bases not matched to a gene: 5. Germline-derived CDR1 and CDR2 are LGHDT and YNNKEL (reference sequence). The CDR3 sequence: CASSQGPSGVYEQYF. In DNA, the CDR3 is TGTGCCAGCAGCCAAGGACCTAGCGGGGTATACGAGCAGTACTTC.

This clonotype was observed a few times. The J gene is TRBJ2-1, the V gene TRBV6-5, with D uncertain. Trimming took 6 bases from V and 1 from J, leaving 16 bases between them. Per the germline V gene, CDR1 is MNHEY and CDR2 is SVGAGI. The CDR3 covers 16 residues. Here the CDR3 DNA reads TGTGCCAGCAGCCCGTTCGACTCCCCTTCCTACAATGAGCAGTTCTTC. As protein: CASSPFDSPSYNEQFF.

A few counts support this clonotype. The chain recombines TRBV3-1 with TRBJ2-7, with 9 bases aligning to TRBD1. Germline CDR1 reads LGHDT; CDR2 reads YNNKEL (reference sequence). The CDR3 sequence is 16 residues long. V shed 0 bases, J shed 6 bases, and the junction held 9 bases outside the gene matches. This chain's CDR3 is CASSQDPGTGYGEQYF. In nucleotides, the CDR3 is TGTGCCAGCAGCCAAGACCCGGGGACAGGGTACGGCGAGCAGTACTTC.

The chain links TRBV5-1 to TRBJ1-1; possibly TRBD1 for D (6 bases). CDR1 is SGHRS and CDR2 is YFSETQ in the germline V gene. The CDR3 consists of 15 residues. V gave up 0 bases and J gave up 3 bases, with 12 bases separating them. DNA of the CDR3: TGCGCCAGCAGCTTGGGAGGGGGAGTCTACACTGAAGCTTTCTTT. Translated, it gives CASSLGGGVYTEAFF.

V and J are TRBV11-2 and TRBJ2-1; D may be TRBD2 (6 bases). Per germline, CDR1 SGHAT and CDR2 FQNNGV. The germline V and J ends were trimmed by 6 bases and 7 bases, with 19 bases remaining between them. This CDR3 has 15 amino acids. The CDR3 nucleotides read TGTGCCAGCAGGTCAGTGGGGACTGGGAAGAATGAGCAGTTCTTC. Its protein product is CASRSVGTGKNEQFF. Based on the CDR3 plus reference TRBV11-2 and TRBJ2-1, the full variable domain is EAGVAQSPRYKIIEKRQSVAFWCNPISGHATLYWYQQILGQGPKLLIQFQNNGVVDDSQLPKDRFSAERLKGVDSTLKIQPAKLEDSAVYLCASRSVGTGKNEQFFGPGTRLTVL.

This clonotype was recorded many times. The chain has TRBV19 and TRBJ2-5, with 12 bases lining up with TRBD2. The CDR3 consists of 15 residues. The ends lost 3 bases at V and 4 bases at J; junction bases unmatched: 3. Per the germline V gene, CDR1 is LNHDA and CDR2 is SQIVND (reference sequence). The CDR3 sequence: CASSIRLAGVETQYF. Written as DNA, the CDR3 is TGTGCCAGTAGTATTCGACTAGCGGGGGTAGAGACCCAGTACTTC.

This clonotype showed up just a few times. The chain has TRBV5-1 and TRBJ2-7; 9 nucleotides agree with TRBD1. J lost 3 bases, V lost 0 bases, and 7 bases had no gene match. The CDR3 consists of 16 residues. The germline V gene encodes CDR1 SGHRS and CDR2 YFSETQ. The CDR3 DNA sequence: TGCGCCAGCAGCTTGGCATTCCCGACAGGGGGCTACGAGCAGTACTTC. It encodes CASSLAFPTGGYEQYF.

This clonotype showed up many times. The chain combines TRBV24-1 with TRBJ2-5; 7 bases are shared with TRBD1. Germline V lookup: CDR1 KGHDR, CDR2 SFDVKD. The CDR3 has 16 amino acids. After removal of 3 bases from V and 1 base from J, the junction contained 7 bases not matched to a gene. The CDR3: CATSDTDEGAQETQYF. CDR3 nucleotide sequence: TGTGCCACCAGTGATACGGACGAGGGGGCCCAAGAGACCCAGTACTTC.

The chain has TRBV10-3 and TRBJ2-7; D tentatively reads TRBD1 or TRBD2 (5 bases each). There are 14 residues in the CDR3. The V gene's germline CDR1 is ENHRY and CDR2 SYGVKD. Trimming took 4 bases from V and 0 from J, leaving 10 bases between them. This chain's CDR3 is CAISGGPDSYEQYF. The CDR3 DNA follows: TGTGCCATCAGTGGGGGACCTGACTCCTACGAGCAGTACTTC.

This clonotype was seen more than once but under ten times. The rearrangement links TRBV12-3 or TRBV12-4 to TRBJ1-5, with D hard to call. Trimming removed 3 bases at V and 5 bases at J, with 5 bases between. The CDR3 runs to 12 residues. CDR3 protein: CASSLAHQPQHF. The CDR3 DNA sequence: TGTGCCAGCAGTTTGGCCCATCAGCCCCAGCATTTT.

The CDR3 protein is CASSPDGARYEQYF. The DNA for the CDR3 is TGTGCCAGCAGCCCCGATGGGGCTCGGTACGAGCAGTACTTC. V usage is TRBV3-1 and J usage is TRBJ2-7; possibly TRBD1 for D (5 bases). The germline V gene encodes CDR1 LGHDT and CDR2 YNNKEL (reference sequence). V lost 4 bases, J lost 4 bases, and 14 bases lay in between. This CDR3 comprises 14 residues.